This TCR beta chain was profiled in a study of early T cells in non-severe SARS-CoV-2 infection. Across the whole study: RNA in bulk from unsorted whole blood was sequenced, and chains were unpaired. Study outcomes and limitations: CD4 and private specificities were missed by VDJdb matching, which favored anti-spike CD8 responses.

Details on this clonotype: Its target is not known.

The CDR3 runs 18 residues. Germline CDR1 reads SGHVS; CDR2 reads FQNEAQ. V was shortened by 5 bases and J by 5 bases, with 27 bases between the two germline ends. Individual cDNA molecules were tagged with unique molecular identifiers, the study reported. In TCRdb, the 5' RACE reads were re-called with MiXCR into one record per CDR3 protein. The sample comprises about 83,000 distinct CDR3 sequences, roughly 13% of which are singletons, and around 1.5% rests with the top ten. V usage is TRBV7-8 and J usage is TRBJ2-5; D possibly corresponds to TRBD1 (6 bases). Sequences were obtained from whole blood. This receptor was taken from an adult who was a healthcare worker with PCR-confirmed SARS-CoV-2 infection or an uninfected control (not recorded which). The CDR3 bases are TGTGCCAGCAGCCCGCGTCACGGGGCAGGGGCCCTTGGGGAGACCCAGTACTTC. It codes for CASSPRHGAGALGETQYF.